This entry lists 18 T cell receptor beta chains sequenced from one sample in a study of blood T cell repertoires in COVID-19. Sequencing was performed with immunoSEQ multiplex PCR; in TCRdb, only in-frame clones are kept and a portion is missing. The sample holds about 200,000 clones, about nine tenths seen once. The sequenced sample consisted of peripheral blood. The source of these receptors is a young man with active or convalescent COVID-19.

The CDR3 protein is CASSFFQGTEAFF. CDR3 in DNA: TGTGCCAGCAGTTTCTTCCAGGGCACTGAAGCTTTCTTT. The chain employs TRBV6-5 and TRBJ1-1, with a weak D call TRBD1 (5 bases). Per the germline V gene, CDR1 is MNHEY and CDR2 is SVGAGI. There are 13 residues in the CDR3. Trimming removed 4 bases from V and 4 bases from J, with 10 bases in between.

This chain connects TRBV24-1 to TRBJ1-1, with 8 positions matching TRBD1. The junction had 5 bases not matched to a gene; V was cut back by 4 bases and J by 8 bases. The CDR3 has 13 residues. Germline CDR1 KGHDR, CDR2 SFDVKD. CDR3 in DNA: TGTGCCACCAGTGACGCCGGGACAGGCGAAGCTTTCTTT. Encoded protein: CATSDAGTGEAFF.

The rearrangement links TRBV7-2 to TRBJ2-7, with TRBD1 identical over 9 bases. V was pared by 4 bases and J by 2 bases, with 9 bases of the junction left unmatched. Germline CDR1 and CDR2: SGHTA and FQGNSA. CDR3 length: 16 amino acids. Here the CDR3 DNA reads TGTGCCAGCAGCTGGCGAACCGGGACAGGGACCTACGAGCAGTACTTC. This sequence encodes CASSWRTGTGTYEQYF.

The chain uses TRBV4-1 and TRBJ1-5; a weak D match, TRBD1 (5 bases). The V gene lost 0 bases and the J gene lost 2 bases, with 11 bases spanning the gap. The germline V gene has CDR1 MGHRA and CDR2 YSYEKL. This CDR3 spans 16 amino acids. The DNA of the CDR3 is TGCGCCAGCAGCCAAGATCGGCAGGGCGGCAATCAGCCCCAGCATTTT. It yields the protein CASSQDRQGGNQPQHF.

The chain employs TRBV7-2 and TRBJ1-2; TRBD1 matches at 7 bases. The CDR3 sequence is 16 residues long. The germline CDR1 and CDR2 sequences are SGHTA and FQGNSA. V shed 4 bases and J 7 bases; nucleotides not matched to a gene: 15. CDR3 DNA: TGTGCCAGCAGCTCCCCGCCCAGGGGGTTCTTTTTTGGCTACACCTTC. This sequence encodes CASSSPPRGFFFGYTF.

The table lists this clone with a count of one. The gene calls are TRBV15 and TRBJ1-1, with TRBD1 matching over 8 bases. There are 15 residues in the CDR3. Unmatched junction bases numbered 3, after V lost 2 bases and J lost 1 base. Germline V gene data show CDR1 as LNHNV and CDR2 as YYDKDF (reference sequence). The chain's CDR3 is CATSRTGTGNTEAFF. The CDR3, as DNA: TGTGCCACCAGCAGAACCGGGACAGGGAACACTGAAGCTTTCTTT.

The CDR3 DNA reads TGTGCCACCAGCAGCCACAGAGGGTGGGGCAATCAGCCCCAGCATTTT. Translation: CATSSHRGWGNQPQHF. The V and J genes are TRBV15 and TRBJ1-5; D is unresolved. CDR3 length: 16 residues. The germline V gene has CDR1 LNHNV and CDR2 YYDKDF (reference sequence). V lost 3 bases and J lost 2, with 14 bases in between.

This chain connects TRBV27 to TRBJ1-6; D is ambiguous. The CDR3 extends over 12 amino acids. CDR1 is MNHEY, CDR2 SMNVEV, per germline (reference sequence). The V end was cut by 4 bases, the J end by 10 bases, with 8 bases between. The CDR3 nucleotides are TGTGCCAGCAGTTCCCTTAGCTCACCCCTCCACTTT. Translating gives CASSSLSSPLHF.

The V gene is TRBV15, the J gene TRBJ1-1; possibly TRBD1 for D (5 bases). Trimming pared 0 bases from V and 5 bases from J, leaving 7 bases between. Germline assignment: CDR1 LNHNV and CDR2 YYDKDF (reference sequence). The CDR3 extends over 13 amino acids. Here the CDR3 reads CATSRDRQTEAFF. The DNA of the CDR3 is TGTGCCACCAGCAGAGATAGACAGACTGAAGCTTTCTTT.

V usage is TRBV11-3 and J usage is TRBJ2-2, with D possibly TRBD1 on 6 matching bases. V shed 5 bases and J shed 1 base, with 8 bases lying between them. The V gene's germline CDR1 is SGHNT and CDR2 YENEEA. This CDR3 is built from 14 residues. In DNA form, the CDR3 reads TGTGCCAGCAGCCAGGGACAGAACACCGGGGAGCTGTTTTTT. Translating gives CASSQGQNTGELFF.

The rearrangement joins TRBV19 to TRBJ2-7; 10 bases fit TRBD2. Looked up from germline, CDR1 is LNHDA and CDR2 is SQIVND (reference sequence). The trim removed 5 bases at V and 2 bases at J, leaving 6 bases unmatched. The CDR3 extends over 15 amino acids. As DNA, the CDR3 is TGTGCCAGTAGTGTCCGGACTAGCGGCACCTACGAGCAGTACTTC. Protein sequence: CASSVRTSGTYEQYF.

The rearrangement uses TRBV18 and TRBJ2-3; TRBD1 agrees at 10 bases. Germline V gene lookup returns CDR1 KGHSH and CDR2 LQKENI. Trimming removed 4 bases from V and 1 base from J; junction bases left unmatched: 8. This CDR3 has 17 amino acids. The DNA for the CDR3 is TGTGCCAGCTCACGTCGACAGGGGGCAGCCGGCACAGATACGCAGTATTTT. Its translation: CASSRRQGAAGTDTQYF.

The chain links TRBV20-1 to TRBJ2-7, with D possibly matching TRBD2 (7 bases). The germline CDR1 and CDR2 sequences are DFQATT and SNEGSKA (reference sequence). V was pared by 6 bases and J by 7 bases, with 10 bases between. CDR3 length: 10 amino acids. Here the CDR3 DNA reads TGCAGTGCGGGGGGGGCAGAGCAGTACTTC. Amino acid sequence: CSAGGAEQYF.

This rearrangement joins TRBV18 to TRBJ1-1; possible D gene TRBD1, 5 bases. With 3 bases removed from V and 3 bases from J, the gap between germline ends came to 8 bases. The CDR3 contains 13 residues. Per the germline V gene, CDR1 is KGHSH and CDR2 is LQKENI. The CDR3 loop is CASSPRGDTEAFF. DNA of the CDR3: TGTGCCAGCTCACCTAGGGGCGACACTGAAGCTTTCTTT.

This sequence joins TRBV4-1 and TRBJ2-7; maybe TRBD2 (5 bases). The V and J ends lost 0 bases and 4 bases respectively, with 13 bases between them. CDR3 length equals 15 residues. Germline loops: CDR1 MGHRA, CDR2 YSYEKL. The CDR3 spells CASSQDSAGYYEQYF. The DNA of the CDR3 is TGCGCCAGCAGCCAAGATAGCGCCGGATATTACGAGCAGTACTTC.

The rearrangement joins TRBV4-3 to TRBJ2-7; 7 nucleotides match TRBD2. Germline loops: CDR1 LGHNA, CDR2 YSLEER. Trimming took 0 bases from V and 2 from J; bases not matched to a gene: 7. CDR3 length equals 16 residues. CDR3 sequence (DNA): TGCGCCAGCAGCCAAGATACTAGCGAAAGCACCTACGAGCAGTACTTC. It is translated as CASSQDTSESTYEQYF.

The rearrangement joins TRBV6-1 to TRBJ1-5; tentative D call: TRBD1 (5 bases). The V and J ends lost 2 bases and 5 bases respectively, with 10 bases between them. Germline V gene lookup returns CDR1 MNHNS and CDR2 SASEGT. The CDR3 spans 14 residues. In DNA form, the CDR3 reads TGTGCCAGCAGTGAAACAGGATCCGATCAGCCCCAGCATTTT. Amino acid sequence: CASSETGSDQPQHF.

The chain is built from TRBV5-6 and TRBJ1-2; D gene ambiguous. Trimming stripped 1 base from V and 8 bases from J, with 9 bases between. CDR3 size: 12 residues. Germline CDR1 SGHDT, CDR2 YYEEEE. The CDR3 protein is CASSLMRVGYTF. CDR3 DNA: TGTGCCAGCAGCTTGATGAGGGTCGGCTACACCTTC.